This TCR beta chain emerged from a study of cytomegalovirus exposure and HLA in healthy donors. Study-level results: Many donors carried some public TCRs, although rarity characterized most TCR sequences. Per a later analysis, 18,000 or so TCR beta sequences showed association with HLA alleles at 0.05 false discovery rate.

The PCR was carried out with 60 Vbeta primers and 13 Jbeta primers. The method was immunoSEQ multiplex PCR; TCRdb's version includes in-frame clones alone and lacks a portion of them. The sample contains approximately 120,000 clones, roughly 74% of which appear only once. In the case of this clone: Its specificity is unknown.

V shed 3 bases, J shed 1 base, and the junction held 8 bases outside the gene matches. Germline V lookup: CDR1 MNHNS, CDR2 SASEGT. The CDR3 is 16 amino acids. The chain employs TRBV6-1 and TRBJ2-5, with 7 bases that match TRBD2. The sample taken for sequencing was PBMCs. This TCR was sampled from a woman aged 45-65 years in good health and CMV-seropositive. The CDR3, as DNA: TGTGCCAGCAGTGAGTGGGGGGGTACATTCCAAGAGACCCAGTACTTC. This translates into CASSEWGGTFQETQYF.